A single sample is the source of the 26 T cell receptor beta chains below, sequenced in a study of OX40 agonist ivuxolimab in advanced cancers. Method: immunoSEQ multiplex PCR; TCRdb's copy keeps in-frame clones and lacks some. The data show about 40,000 clones, 85% to 90% seen once. Source: CD4+ or CD8+ T cells sorted from blood, taken in a trial of the OX40 agonist ivuxolimab. The receptors were gathered from an adult with an advanced solid tumor such as melanoma, head and neck, liver or kidney cancer.

This chain links TRBV5-4 with TRBJ1-1; no firm D call. CDR3 length: 15 amino acids. The V and J ends lost 0 bases and 4 bases respectively, with 13 bases between them. Germline V CDR1 and CDR2: SGHNT, YYREEE (reference sequence). CDR3 loop: CASSLGWSTGTEAFF. DNA of the CDR3: TGTGCCAGCAGCTTGGGGTGGTCGACCGGCACTGAAGCTTTCTTT.

This clone appeared a few times. This chain links TRBV5-6 with TRBJ1-1; D is undetermined. V was trimmed by 0 bases and J by 1 base, leaving 4 bases between them. The CDR3 runs 13 residues. Germline lookup yields CDR1 SGHDT and CDR2 YYEEEE. The CDR3 DNA is TGTGCCAGCAGCTTGGGGACGAACACTGAAGCTTTCTTT. Translating gives CASSLGTNTEAFF.

About this clone: It may be a read error: a sequence one base away is much more abundant. V and J are TRBV7-2 and TRBJ2-2; D is uncertain. This CDR3 has 14 residues. V lost 1 base and J 4 bases, leaving 7 bases between the germline ends. CDR1 is SGHTA and CDR2 is FQGNSA in the germline V gene. The CDR3 DNA reads TGTGCCAGCAGCTTAGTTCTGAGCACCGGGGAGCTGTTTTTT. It yields the protein CASSLVLSTGELFF. The full variable domain, in which reference TRBV7-2 and TRBJ2-2 provide the parts outside the CDR3, is GAGVSQSPSNKVTEKGKDVELRCDPISGHTALYWYRQSLGQGLEFLIYFQGNSAPDKSGLPSDRFSAERTGGSVSTLTIQRTQQEDSAVYLCASSLVLSTGELFFGEGSRLTVL.

This clone was recorded only once. Being one base from a much bigger clone, this may be a read error. The V call is TRBV7-9, the J call TRBJ1-1; the D gene is possibly TRBD1 (6 bases). The length of the CDR3 is 13 residues. Germline loops: CDR1 SEHNR, CDR2 FQNEAQ (reference sequence). The germline V and J ends were trimmed by 5 bases and 2 bases, with 9 bases remaining between them. CDR3: CASSEDRNTEAFF. CDR3 in DNA: TGTGCCAGCAGCGAGGACAGAAACACTGAAGCTTTCTTT.

This clone was picked up one time. The rearrangement joins TRBV30 to TRBJ2-3; no clear D. The V end was cut by 2 bases, the J end by 2 bases, with 14 bases between. CDR3 length: 15 residues. CDR1 and CDR2 from the germline V gene are GTSNPN and SVGIG (reference sequence). The CDR3 DNA is TGTGCCTGGAGTCGAGACGGCCTCATCACAGATACGCAGTATTTT. Its translation is CAWSRDGLITDTQYF. Drawing the rest from reference TRBV30 and TRBJ2-3, the complete variable domain is SQTIHQWPATLVQPVGSPLSLECTVEGTSNPNLYWYRQAAGRGLQLLFYSVGIGQISSEVPQNLSASRPQDRQFILSSKKLLLSDSGFYLCAWSRDGLITDTQYFGPGTRLTVL.

The chain recombines TRBV15 with TRBJ1-4; 8 bases map to TRBD1. The J segment lost 6 bases and the V segment lost 4 bases, leaving 10 bases of the junction unmatched. This CDR3 is built from 16 residues. Germline CDR1 LNHNV, CDR2 YYDKDF (reference sequence). The CDR3: CATSTGTGGYDEKLFF. CDR3 nucleotide sequence: TGTGCCACCAGCACCGGGACAGGAGGTTACGATGAAAAACTGTTTTTT.

This clone came up a few times. The chain couples TRBV19 to TRBJ1-2, with 8 bases that match TRBD1. The germline gives CDR1 LNHDA, CDR2 SQIVND (reference sequence). V gave up 7 bases and J gave up 1 base; unmatched junction bases: 5. The CDR3 sequence is 14 residues long. As DNA, the CDR3 is TGTGCCAGTACCGAGGGACAGGATAACTATGGCTACACCTTC. Its protein is CASTEGQDNYGYTF.

The chain employs TRBV28 and TRBJ1-2; D is unclear. Germline V lookup: CDR1 MDHEN, CDR2 SYDVKM. This CDR3 spans 14 amino acids. V was cut by 2 bases and J by 8 bases, with 15 bases left in between. CDR3 sequence: CASSLISSSRGYTF. CDR3 sequence (DNA): TGTGCCAGCAGTTTAATAAGTTCCTCTAGGGGCTACACCTTC.

V and J are TRBV9 and TRBJ1-5, with a possible D match to TRBD1 (6 bases). Germline lookup yields CDR1 SGDLS and CDR2 YYNGEE. V was shortened by 1 base and J by 6 bases, with 14 bases between the two germline ends. The CDR3 has 15 amino acids. This CDR3 is CASSVTGAEGQPQHF. The CDR3 nucleotides read TGTGCCAGCAGCGTAACGGGGGCCGAGGGTCAGCCCCAGCATTTT.

V gene TRBV25-1 combines with J gene TRBJ2-5; 8 bases agree with TRBD2. The CDR3 totals 15 residues. Germline loops: CDR1 MGHDK, CDR2 SYGVNS. Trimming at V came to 7 bases and at J to 2 bases, leaving 9 bases not matched to a gene. This CDR3 reads CASTWRVAGQETQYF. The CDR3 region has the DNA TGTGCCAGCACGTGGAGGGTAGCGGGGCAAGAGACCCAGTACTTC.

This chain uses TRBV6-5 with TRBJ2-5; D gene uncertain. With 2 bases removed from V and 7 bases from J, the gap between germline ends came to 5 bases. Germline V lookup: CDR1 MNHEY, CDR2 SVGAGI. This CDR3 region has 11 residues. CDR3 coding DNA: TGTGCCAGCAGTTACGAGAGGACCCAGTACTTC. Its protein product is CASSYERTQYF.

The gene calls are TRBV5-4 and TRBJ1-2; D unclear. V was cut by 3 bases and J by 4 bases, with 13 bases left in between. Germline loops: CDR1 SGHNT, CDR2 YYREEE (reference sequence). The CDR3 spans 14 residues. CDR3 sequence (DNA): TGTGCCAGCAGCTCCGGGCCCCCCTCCTATGGCTACACCTTC. Its translation: CASSSGPPSYGYTF.

This clone was seen just once. The chain joins TRBV5-5 to TRBJ2-3, with 7 bases aligning to TRBD1. This CDR3 is built from 12 residues. V trimming: 7 bases; J trimming: 6 bases; junction bases outside the gene matches: 5. Germline values: CDR1 SGHKS, CDR2 YYEKEE (reference sequence). CDR3 loop: CASRDRDDTQYF. The CDR3 bases are TGTGCCAGCCGTGACAGGGACGATACGCAGTATTTT. The whole variable domain, filled in from reference TRBV5-5 and TRBJ2-3, reads DAGVTQSPTHLIKTRGQQVTLRCSPISGHKSVSWYQQVLGQGPQFIFQYYEKEERGRGNFPDRFSARQFPNYSSELNVNALLLGDSALYLCASRDRDDTQYFGPGTRLTVL.

This chain connects TRBV6-4 to TRBJ2-5, with unresolved D. Germline-derived CDR1 and CDR2 are MRHNA and SNTAGT. The CDR3 extends over 12 amino acids. Trimming shortened V by 8 bases and J by 3 bases, and 10 bases separated the two germline ends. The CDR3 sequence is CASVVGEETQYF. The CDR3 DNA is TGTGCCAGCGTTGTGGGTGAAGAGACCCAGTACTTC.

This clone has a single count. The gene calls are TRBV7-2 and TRBJ1-5; no firm D call. V was cut by 2 bases and J by 7 bases, with 6 bases left in between. Germline V gene lookup returns CDR1 SGHTA and CDR2 FQGNSA. The CDR3 totals 12 residues. Written as DNA, the CDR3 is TGTGCCAGCAGCTTACCGGGACAGCCCCAGCATTTT. Translated: CASSLPGQPQHF.

The CDR3 DNA is TGTGCCAGTAAAAGACAGGGTTCGTACGAGCAGTACTTC. Translating it yields CASKRQGSYEQYF. The chain uses TRBV19 and TRBJ2-7, with 7 bases fitting TRBD1. Unmatched junction bases numbered 7, after V lost 7 bases and J lost 4 bases. This CDR3 contains 13 residues. In germline, CDR1 is LNHDA, CDR2 SQIVND (reference sequence).

The chain employs TRBV4-2 and TRBJ2-7, with D perhaps matching TRBD2 (5 bases). The CDR3 runs to 16 residues. The ends were cut back, 0 bases at V and 0 bases at J, with 12 bases in the middle. CDR1 and CDR2 from the germline V gene are LGHNA and YNFKEQ. The CDR3, as DNA: TGTGCCAGCAGCCAAGATTCTCCGGGATCCTCCTACGAGCAGTACTTC. Residues: CASSQDSPGSSYEQYF.

This chain uses TRBV4-3 with TRBJ2-3, with D perhaps given as TRBD1 or TRBD2 (5 bases each). V was pared by 1 base and J by 5 bases, with 19 bases between. The CDR3 covers 17 residues. The germline gives CDR1 LGHNA, CDR2 YSLEER. CDR3 amino acids: CASSQGRLGDGRDTQYF. CDR3 DNA sequence: TGCGCCAGCAGCCAAGGACGGTTGGGGGATGGTAGAGATACGCAGTATTTT.

The chain recombines TRBV18 with TRBJ1-1, with D uncertain. Looked up from germline, CDR1 is KGHSH and CDR2 is LQKENI. This CDR3 contains 13 residues. The ends were cut back, 5 bases at V and 4 bases at J, with 11 bases in the middle. The CDR3: CASSAGRSTEAFF. The CDR3 coding sequence is TGTGCCAGCTCAGCGGGGAGAAGCACTGAAGCTTTCTTT. The whole variable domain, remainder taken from reference TRBV18 and TRBJ1-1, is NAGVMQNPRHLVRRRGQEARLRCSPMKGHSHVYWYRQLPEEGLKFMVYLQKENIIDESGMPKERFSAEFPKEGPSILRIQQVVRGDSAAYFCASSAGRSTEAFFGQGTRLTVV.

The genes are TRBV15 and TRBJ1-2; D is undetermined. CDR3 length: 13 residues. Germline V gene sequence: CDR1 LNHNV, CDR2 YYDKDF (reference sequence). V was clipped by 9 bases and J by 4 bases, with 15 bases between them. In DNA form, the CDR3 reads TGTGCCACAACTGACGGCGCCGCCTATGGCTACACCTTC. It specifies CATTDGAAYGYTF.

This chain joins TRBV7-5 and TRBJ1-3; the listed D gene, TRBD1, was not tested against the DNA. TRBV7-5 corresponds to a pseudogene. The CDR3 loop spans 16 amino acids. CDR3 region: CASSLGERSSGNTIYF. In nucleotides, the CDR3 is TGTGCCAGCAGCTTGGGCGAGAGAAGCTCTGGAAACACCATATATTTT.

This clone was counted between two and nine times. The chain couples TRBV5-1 to TRBJ2-3, with TRBD1 matching 8 bases. CDR3 length: 16 residues. Germline V gene lookup returns CDR1 SGHRS and CDR2 YFSETQ. V lost 4 bases, J lost 0 bases, and 7 bases stayed unmatched. The CDR3 DNA sequence: TGCGCCAGCAGCGTGACAGGGGTTCAAAGCACAGATACGCAGTATTTT. Encoded protein: CASSVTGVQSTDTQYF.

This clone is a singleton in its sample. The chain recombines TRBV9 with TRBJ1-1; 7 bases agree with TRBD1. The J segment lost 3 bases and the V segment lost 0 bases, leaving 8 bases of the junction unmatched. Germline V CDR1 and CDR2: SGDLS, YYNGEE. The CDR3 totals 16 residues. CDR3 sequence reads: CASSVGSGQADTEAFF. In DNA, the CDR3 is TGTGCCAGCAGCGTAGGATCAGGACAGGCTGACACTGAAGCTTTCTTT.

J is TRBJ2-3 and V is TRBV5-5, with 11 bases lining up with TRBD1. Germline V gene sequence: CDR1 SGHKS, CDR2 YYEKEE (reference sequence). V shed 0 bases, J shed 5 bases, and the junction held 5 bases outside the gene matches. The CDR3 extends over 16 amino acids. CDR3 in DNA: TGTGCCAGCAGCTTGGCGGACAGGGGGCTGAAAGATACGCAGTATTTT. Encoded protein: CASSLADRGLKDTQYF.

The V call is TRBV7-9, the J call TRBJ2-3; D remains ambiguous. The CDR3 has 15 residues. Trimming removed 2 bases at V and 6 bases at J, with 15 bases between. Per germline, CDR1 SEHNR and CDR2 FQNEAQ (reference sequence). The chain's CDR3 is CASSLNPSTTDTQYF. CDR3 DNA: TGTGCCAGCAGCTTAAACCCATCAACAACGGATACGCAGTATTTT.

The chain uses TRBV7-9 and TRBJ1-1, with unresolved D. Germline V gene lookup returns CDR1 SEHNR and CDR2 FQNEAQ (reference sequence). The V end was cut by 5 bases, the J end by 7 bases, with 14 bases between. CDR3 length: 13 amino acids. CDR3 protein: CASSINTQSEAFF. Here the CDR3 DNA reads TGTGCCAGCAGCATAAACACGCAGAGTGAAGCTTTCTTT.